The entry below gives a single T cell receptor (beta chain) sequence along with its context. These data belong to a study of Ad26.COV2.S vaccination and SARS-CoV-2 variants. Study in general: Ad26.COV2.S, an intramuscular injection, was given once or twice 56 days apart.

V lost 3 bases, J lost 11 bases, and 19 bases stayed unmatched. Germline V lookup: CDR1 LGHDT, CDR2 YNNKEL (reference sequence). This CDR3 region has 18 residues. Treatment: 19 received Ad26.COV2.S at low or high dose, single or two shots; several received placebo; per-sample allocation not given. Sampling was done on day 63 after the first vaccine or placebo injection. The donor's status was that of an adult aged 18-55 years in Boston. TCRdb keeps only in-frame clones here, not all; method: immunoSEQ multiplex PCR. The data contain some 500,000 clones, 89% of them singletons. The material sequenced was peripheral blood, taken in a trial of Ad26.COV2.S vaccine versus placebo. V usage is TRBV3-1 (or the pseudogene TRBV3-2) and J usage is TRBJ1-6; 7 positions match TRBD1. This sequence was found in a person between 18 and 60 years old who received the Ad26.COV2.S COVID-19 vaccine or a placebo. CDR3 DNA sequence: TGTGCCAGCAGCCAGAGTAGGTGGGCCAGGGGGAATGGACCACCCCTCCACTTT. Its protein product is CASSQSRWARGNGPPLHF.